Reported below is one TCR beta chain. Its antigen remains unidentified. These data originate in a study of OX40 agonist ivuxolimab in advanced cancers. Findings and caveats of the study: Relative to CD4+ cells, CD8+ T cells on average had more expanded clones. At 0.1 to 3.0 mg/kg and by week 6, clonal expansion occurred in CD4+ and CD8+ blood T cells.

Produced via immunoSEQ multiplex PCR; TCRdb's table is partial and in-frame only. The table includes 95,000 to 100,000 clones, roughly 93% detected once. Peripheral blood came from all dose cohorts at three timepoints. Deletions cut 7 bases from V and 3 bases from J, with 13 bases between. CDR1 MNHNY and CDR2 SVGAGI come from the germline V gene (reference sequence). The CDR3 is made up of 14 amino acids. The chain uses TRBV6-6 and TRBJ1-5, with D unresolved. The sequence was obtained from an adult with an advanced solid tumor such as melanoma, head and neck, liver or kidney cancer. The sample here was CD4+ or CD8+ T cells sorted from blood, taken in a trial of the OX40 agonist ivuxolimab. The chain's CDR3 is CASTPGRDNQPQHF. Written as DNA, the CDR3 is TGTGCCAGCACCCCCGGGCGGGACAATCAGCCCCAGCATTTT.